The 14 T cell receptor beta chains presented below share a single source sample, sequenced in a study of cytomegalovirus exposure and HLA in healthy donors (dated by TCRdb to about 2017). Libraries were prepared through the immunoSEQ multiplex PCR assay. The multiplex PCR relied on a mix of 60 forward primers for TCR Vbeta segments and 13 reverse primers for TCR Jbeta segments. The source is immuneACCESS, and TCRdb retained only in-frame sequences with V and J called. Part of the clones is not carried over; for the studies checked, unresolved V genes explain less than half of this, and the remainder is unexplained. A total of roughly 160,000 clones appear in this sample, roughly 84% of them only once. Approximately 1.3% of the sample is in the top ten clones. Material: PBMCs. These receptors originate from a boy between 2 and 10 years old in good health and CMV-seronegative.

The chain couples TRBV9 to TRBJ2-2; TRBD1 agrees at 7 bases. Unmatched junction bases numbered 5, after V lost 5 bases and J lost 4 bases. Germline V CDR1 and CDR2: SGDLS, YYNGEE. The CDR3 is 14 amino acids. The CDR3 spells CASSGDSLTGELFF. The DNA of the CDR3 is TGTGCCAGCAGTGGGGACAGCCTCACCGGGGAGCTGTTTTTT.

This clone was counted a few times. This chain connects TRBV4-1 to TRBJ1-2; TRBD1 is a possible D gene (5 bases). Germline CDR1 reads MGHRA; CDR2 reads YSYEKL. The length of the CDR3 is 15 residues. The ends were cut back, 5 bases at V and 4 bases at J, with 17 bases in the middle. CDR3 sequence: CASSRGGPIPYGYTF. In DNA, the CDR3 is TGCGCCAGCAGCAGGGGAGGGCCGATTCCCTATGGCTACACCTTC.

The rearrangement links TRBV19 to TRBJ1-5, with 7 bases identical to TRBD1. After removal of 7 bases from V and 13 bases from J, the junction contained 10 bases not matched to a gene. In germline, CDR1 is LNHDA, CDR2 SQIVND (reference sequence). The CDR3 runs 12 residues. CDR3 region: CASNSPQGRQHF. CDR3 bases: TGTGCCAGTAATTCGCCACAGGGGCGTCAGCATTTT. The full variable domain, in which reference TRBV19 and TRBJ1-5 provide the parts outside the CDR3, is DGGITQSPKYLFRKEGQNVTLSCEQNLNHDAMYWYRQDPGQGLRLIYYSQIVNDFQKGDIAEGYSVSREKKESFPLTVTSAQKNPTAFYLCASNSPQGRQHFGDGTRLSIL.

The rearrangement uses TRBV7-9 and TRBJ1-2, with D perhaps TRBD1 (5 bases). Germline assignment: CDR1 SEHNR and CDR2 FQNEAQ (reference sequence). V gave up 5 bases and J gave up 8 bases, with 18 bases separating them. The CDR3 length is 14 residues. CDR3 DNA: TGTGCCAGCAGCCCGGCTGGTTGGGGGGACGGCTACACCTTC. This translates into CASSPAGWGDGYTF.

Notes on this clone: The sample contains more than one DNA sequence encoding this CDR3. The V and J genes are TRBV4-3 and TRBJ1-1, with a tentative D call TRBD1 (6 bases). Trimming stripped 1 base from V and 4 bases from J, with 7 bases between. The germline V gene encodes CDR1 LGHNA and CDR2 YSLEER. This CDR3 spans 13 amino acids. The CDR3 loop is CASSQGRGTEAFF. The DNA for the CDR3 is TGCGCCAGCAGCCAAGGCAGGGGCACTGAAGCTTTCTTT.

The V call is TRBV11-2, the J call TRBJ2-7, with D possibly being TRBD1 (5 bases). Germline assignment: CDR1 SGHAT and CDR2 FQNNGV. The CDR3 runs to 13 residues. The V end was cut by 5 bases, the J end by 3 bases, with 11 bases between. CDR3 sequence: CASSARQFYEQYV. Here the CDR3 DNA reads TGTGCCAGCAGCGCCCGACAGTTCTACGAGCAGTACGTC.

This chain uses TRBV11-2 with TRBJ2-7; D may be TRBD2 (5 bases). The V gene lost 1 base and the J gene lost 4 bases, with 14 bases spanning the gap. Per the germline V gene, CDR1 is SGHAT and CDR2 is FQNNGV. This CDR3 contains 15 residues. CDR3 region: CASSLVGEGQYEQYF. CDR3 DNA: TGTGCCAGCAGCTTAGTAGGTGAGGGCCAATACGAGCAGTACTTC.

The chain has TRBV30 and TRBJ2-3, with 7 bases lining up with TRBD2. Trimming at V came to 6 bases and at J to 1 base, leaving 10 bases not matched to a gene. The CDR3 extends over 15 amino acids. Germline lookup yields CDR1 GTSNPN and CDR2 SVGIG (reference sequence). This chain's CDR3 is CACGGRTRGTDTQYF. The CDR3 DNA sequence: TGTGCCTGTGGAGGGAGGACTAGAGGCACAGATACGCAGTATTTT.

The chain has TRBV29-1 and TRBJ2-3, with 9 bases lining up with TRBD1. The CDR3 length is 12 residues. With V trimmed by 6 bases and J by 5 bases, 3 bases remained unmatched. Per the germline V gene, CDR1 is SQVTM and CDR2 is ANQGSEA. CDR3 sequence: CSVRQGVDTQYF. Written as DNA, the CDR3 is TGCAGCGTAAGACAGGGGGTAGATACGCAGTATTTT.

The chain couples TRBV6-1 to TRBJ2-3; TRBD1 matches at 9 bases. V was clipped by 5 bases and J by 4 bases; unmatched bases: 7. Per germline, CDR1 MNHNS and CDR2 SASEGT. The CDR3 spans 15 residues. The CDR3 loop reads CASSKTGGVADTQYF. CDR3 DNA sequence: TGTGCCAGCAGTAAGACAGGGGGGGTAGCAGATACGCAGTATTTT.

The CDR3 region is CAISADSALRETQYF. CDR3 coding DNA: TGTGCCATCAGTGCGGACTCCGCCTTAAGGGAGACCCAGTACTTC. The chain joins TRBV10-3 to TRBJ2-5; D perhaps matches TRBD2 (5 bases). Germline V gene lookup returns CDR1 ENHRY and CDR2 SYGVKD. The CDR3 has 15 amino acids. Between the trimmed V and J ends, which lost 4 bases and 5 bases, there was a span of 17 bases.

This clone has a single count. The chain's CDR3 is CASSLTGAGANVLTF. CDR3 in DNA: TGTGCCAGCAGCTTAACAGGGGCTGGGGCCAACGTCCTGACTTTC. V and J are TRBV11-2 and TRBJ2-6, with 7 bases fitting TRBD1. Germline lookup yields CDR1 SGHAT and CDR2 FQNNGV. Trimming at V came to 2 bases and at J to 2 bases, leaving 0 bases not matched to a gene. This CDR3 has 15 residues.

This sequence joins TRBV19 and TRBJ1-5; D is possibly TRBD1 (5 bases). The V end was cut by 4 bases, the J end by 9 bases, with 16 bases between. CDR1 is LNHDA, CDR2 SQIVND, per germline (reference sequence). This CDR3 spans 14 amino acids. The CDR3 loop reads CASSRRGDGAPQHF. As DNA, the CDR3 is TGTGCCAGTAGTAGGCGGGGGGATGGGGCGCCCCAGCATTTT.

This chain uses TRBV10-3 with TRBJ2-5; a weak D match, TRBD2 (6 bases). V lost 4 bases, J lost 7 bases, and 13 bases lay in between. The length of the CDR3 is 13 residues. Germline V gene sequence: CDR1 ENHRY, CDR2 SYGVKD. This chain's CDR3 is CAISVGGIRTQYF. In DNA form, the CDR3 reads TGTGCCATCAGTGTCGGAGGGATTAGGACCCAGTACTTC.